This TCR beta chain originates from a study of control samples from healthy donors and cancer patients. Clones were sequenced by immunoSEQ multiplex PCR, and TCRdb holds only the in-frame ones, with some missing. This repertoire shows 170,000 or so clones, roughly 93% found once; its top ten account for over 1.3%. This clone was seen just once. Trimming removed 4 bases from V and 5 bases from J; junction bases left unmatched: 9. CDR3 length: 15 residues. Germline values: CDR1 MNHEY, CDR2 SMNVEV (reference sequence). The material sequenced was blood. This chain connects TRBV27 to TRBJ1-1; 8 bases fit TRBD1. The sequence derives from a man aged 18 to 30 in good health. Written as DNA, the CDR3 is TGTGCCAGCAGTTCGCGACAGGGGTTGTTTACTGAAGCTTTCTTT. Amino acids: CASSSRQGLFTEAFF.